These 17 T cell receptor beta chains were sequenced from one sample in a study of spatial heterogeneity in lung cancer. TCRdb redid the calling of the 5' RACE reads with MiXCR, one entry per CDR3 protein. The data contain about 45,000 distinct CDR3 sequences, 12% of them singletons. The sample's time point: sample taken at primary tumor resection. Whole RNA from tumor, nontumor lung or frozen PBMC was sequenced unsorted. This material consisted of PBMCs, taken at surgery. The receptors shown here come from a female donor with early-stage non-small cell lung cancer.

Only a few counts were recorded for this clonotype. The V gene is TRBV20-1, the J gene TRBJ2-4; no clear D. The CDR3 has 12 residues. Deletions cut 5 bases from V and 1 base from J, with 6 bases between. CDR1 and CDR2 from the germline V gene are DFQATT and SNEGSKA (reference sequence). CDR3 DNA: TGCAGTGCTCCAATGGCCAAAAACATTCAGTACTTC. Translation gives CSAPMAKNIQYF.

The J gene is TRBJ2-3, the V gene TRBV27, with unresolved D. The CDR3 loop spans 15 amino acids. Trimming removed 1 base at V and 0 bases at J, with 8 bases between. CDR1 and CDR2 from the germline V gene are MNHEY and SMNVEV (reference sequence). CDR3 coding DNA: TGTGCCAGCAGTTTATGGGCGGCTAGCACAGATACGCAGTATTTT. This sequence encodes CASSLWAASTDTQYF.

The chain is built from TRBV28 and TRBJ2-7; no firm D call. The V gene lost 2 bases and the J gene lost 6 bases, with 8 bases spanning the gap. The V gene's germline CDR1 is MDHEN and CDR2 SYDVKM. This CDR3 spans 12 amino acids. The CDR3 is CASSLGNREQYF. The CDR3 bases are TGTGCCAGCAGTTTAGGGAATCGCGAGCAGTACTTC.

J is TRBJ1-2 and V is TRBV10-3, with 12 bases lining up with TRBD1. V shed 9 bases and J 3 bases; nucleotides not matched to a gene: 8. The CDR3 covers 15 residues. CDR1 and CDR2 from the germline V gene are ENHRY and SYGVKD. CDR3 sequence (DNA): TGTGCCATATGTGCGGGACAGGGGGCGGACTATGGCTACACCTTC. This gives the protein CAICAGQGADYGYTF.

The rearrangement links TRBV21-1 to TRBJ1-1; the table gives TRBD1 as D, unverified against the DNA. TRBV21-1 is termed a pseudogene. This CDR3 is 14 amino acids long. The DNA of the CDR3 is TGTGCCAGCAGCAAAGGACCGGGGAACACTGAAGCTTTCTTT. Amino acid sequence: CASSKGPGNTEAFF.

This clonotype was recorded at least ten times. V is TRBV20-1 and J is TRBJ2-3; 9 bases are shared with TRBD2. The V gene end was trimmed by 5 bases and the J gene end by 2 bases; junction bases not matched to a gene: 5. CDR1 and CDR2 (germline): DFQATT, SNEGSKA (reference sequence). The CDR3 has 14 amino acids. In nucleotides, the CDR3 is TGCAGTGCTCAGCGGGGGGCCTACACAGATACGCAGTATTTT. Its translation: CSAQRGAYTDTQYF.

This clonotype showed up just a few times. The CDR3 coding sequence is TGTGCCAGCAGCCCTAGCGGGGGGGCTGGAGATACGCAGTATTTT. This codes for CASSPSGGAGDTQYF. J is TRBJ2-3 and V is TRBV12-3 or TRBV12-4; 12 bases match TRBD2. This CDR3 has 15 residues. The V segment lost 6 bases and the J segment 5 bases; nucleotides outside the gene matches: 6.

This clonotype was counted at least ten times. This chain joins TRBV7-9 and TRBJ1-6; unclear D gene. Trimming left V 1 base short and J 5 bases short, with 3 bases between. The CDR3 totals 13 residues. The V gene's germline CDR1 is SEHNR and CDR2 FQNEAQ (reference sequence). In DNA, the CDR3 is TGTGCCAGCAGCTTAGTGGATAATTCACCCCTCCACTTT. It is translated as CASSLVDNSPLHF. The variable domain in full, with the rest retrieved from reference TRBV7-9 and TRBJ1-6, is DTGVSQNPRHKITKRGQNVTFRCDPISEHNRLYWYRQTLGQGPEFLTYFQNEAQLEKSRLLSDRFSAERPKGSFSTLEIQRTEQGDSAMYLCASSLVDNSPLHFGNGTRLTVT.

This clonotype was seen a handful of times. This chain links TRBV5-1 with TRBJ2-3; 9 bases map to TRBD2. This CDR3 has 15 residues. V gave up 6 bases and J gave up 4 bases; unmatched junction bases: 9. Germline loops: CDR1 SGHRS, CDR2 YFSETQ. The CDR3, as DNA: TGCGCCAGCAAAAGCGCGGGGGGGCCATCAGATACGCAGTATTTT. The encoded protein is CASKSAGGPSDTQYF.

The chain carries TRBV3-1 and TRBJ1-5; weak D call: TRBD1 (5 bases). Germline V gene sequence: CDR1 LGHDT, CDR2 YNNKEL (reference sequence). V lost 3 bases and J lost 3, with 6 bases in between. The CDR3 loop spans 13 amino acids. The CDR3: CASSQGLNQPQHF. The CDR3 DNA reads as TGTGCCAGCAGCCAGGGGCTCAATCAGCCCCAGCATTTT.

This clonotype was counted ten times or more. This rearrangement joins TRBV5-4 to TRBJ2-2; D may be TRBD1 (5 bases). The length of the CDR3 is 15 residues. Trimming took off 2 bases at V and 2 bases at J, with 10 bases between the two ends. The germline CDR1 and CDR2 sequences are SGHNT and YYREEE (reference sequence). CDR3 region: CASSFGAGNTGELFF. For the CDR3, the DNA is TGTGCCAGCAGCTTTGGGGCAGGCAACACCGGGGAGCTGTTTTTT.

This clonotype was seen ten or more times. The rearrangement joins TRBV14 to TRBJ1-4; weak D call: TRBD1 (6 bases). This CDR3 has 15 residues. V was trimmed by 0 bases and J by 8 bases, leaving 13 bases between them. The V gene's germline CDR1 is SGHDN and CDR2 FVKESK. CDR3 sequence: CASSQDAGAGEKLFF. The CDR3 DNA reads TGTGCCAGCAGCCAAGATGCGGGGGCAGGAGAAAAACTGTTTTTT.

A few counts support this clonotype. The chain carries TRBV9 and TRBJ2-3; 8 bases line up with TRBD2. The CDR3 extends over 14 amino acids. V lost 4 bases to trimming and J lost 8 bases; unmatched junction nucleotides: 9. Germline CDR1 SGDLS, CDR2 YYNGEE. The CDR3 reads CASSPNGGAATQYF. CDR3 sequence (DNA): TGTGCCAGCAGCCCAAACGGGGGGGCCGCTACGCAGTATTTT. The full variable domain, completed using reference TRBV9 and TRBJ2-3, is DSGVTQTPKHLITATGQRVTLRCSPRSGDLSVYWYQQSLDQGLQFLIQYYNGEERAKGNILERFSAQQFPDLHSELNLSSLELGDSALYFCASSPNGGAATQYFGPGTRLTVL.

Details on this clonotype: A much larger clone sits a single nucleotide away, making a read error possible. V usage is TRBV12-3 or TRBV12-4 and J usage is TRBJ2-3; D not resolved. The CDR3 spans 13 residues. The CDR3 DNA reads TGTGCCAGAAGTTTTTGGTCCACAGATACGCAGTATTTT. It specifies CARSFWSTDTQYF.

There are a few counts of this clonotype. This rearrangement joins TRBV14 to TRBJ1-1, with D uncertain. V lost 4 bases, J lost 1 base, and 7 bases lay in between. The CDR3 has 13 residues. Germline V gene data show CDR1 as SGHDN and CDR2 as FVKESK. The CDR3 region is CASSPLRNTEAFF. CDR3 nucleotides: TGTGCCAGCAGCCCCCTACGGAACACTGAAGCTTTCTTT.

This clonotype was seen repeatedly, ten times or more. V and J are TRBV4-2 and TRBJ2-7; D is ambiguous. Germline assignment: CDR1 LGHNA and CDR2 YNFKEQ. V lost 0 bases, J lost 1 base, and 4 bases lay in between. The CDR3 spans 13 residues. Here the CDR3 DNA reads TGTGCCAGCAGCCAAGATATATCCTACGAGCAGTACTTC. It specifies CASSQDISYEQYF.

The chain employs TRBV7-2 and TRBJ1-5; 9 positions match TRBD1. From germline, CDR1 is SGHTA and CDR2 FQGNSA. V was clipped by 5 bases and J by 3 bases; unmatched bases: 8. The CDR3 sequence is 16 residues long. CDR3 in amino acids: CASSHTGQGFNQPQHF. The DNA for the CDR3 is TGTGCCAGCAGCCACACGGGACAGGGTTTCAATCAGCCCCAGCATTTT.